One sample yielded the 19 T cell receptor beta chains listed below, sequenced in a study of CD8+ T cells in alopecia areata. Extracted from the samples, RNA was reverse transcribed into cDNA to serve as the sequencing template. TCRdb keeps only in-frame clones here, not all; method: immunoSEQ multiplex PCR. The sample lists about 150,000 clones, around 50% occurring once. Source: CD4+ T cells sorted from blood, taken at week 0. Receptors were obtained from a human donor with alopecia areata.

This chain connects TRBV27 to TRBJ2-4; no definite D call. Trimming pared 6 bases from V and 0 bases from J, leaving 6 bases between. Germline V gene data show CDR1 as MNHEY and CDR2 as SMNVEV (reference sequence). This CDR3 has 13 amino acids. The CDR3 nucleotides read TGTGCCAGCAGAGGGCTAGCCAAAAACATTCAGTACTTC. The encoded protein is CASRGLAKNIQYF.

This chain uses TRBV2 with TRBJ1-2; no firm D call. From germline, CDR1 is SNHLY and CDR2 FYNNEI. V gave up 4 bases and J gave up 10 bases, with 10 bases separating them. The CDR3 has 11 amino acids. The CDR3 nucleotides are TGTGCCAGCAGTGCCTTTACCTTCTACACCTTC. Translating it yields CASSAFTFYTF.

CDR3 amino acids: CAWSVPRGSYNSPLHF. DNA for the CDR3: TGTGCCTGGAGTGTACCCCGGGGATCCTATAATTCACCCCTCCACTTT. The chain links TRBV30 to TRBJ1-6; no definite D call. Deletions cut 0 bases from V and 1 base from J, with 10 bases between. The CDR3 has 16 residues. Per germline, CDR1 GTSNPN and CDR2 SVGIG (reference sequence).

This chain connects TRBV7-9 to TRBJ1-2; possible D gene TRBD1, 5 bases. The CDR3 contains 11 residues. Trimming stripped 3 bases from V and 12 bases from J, with 11 bases between. CDR1 is SEHNR and CDR2 is FQNEAQ in the germline V gene (reference sequence). In nucleotides, the CDR3 is TGTGCCAGCAGCTTGAAGGCAGGGCACACCTTC. Its translation is CASSLKAGHTF.

The rearrangement uses TRBV5-8 and TRBJ2-1; D perhaps matches TRBD1 (6 bases). Germline CDR1 reads SGHTS; CDR2 reads YDEGEE. V dropped 4 bases and J dropped 6 bases, with 11 bases sitting between them. The CDR3 runs to 13 residues. The CDR3 protein is CASSRDTRNEQFF. CDR3 bases: TGTGCCAGCAGCCGGGACACCCGCAATGAGCAGTTCTTC. The whole variable domain, filled in from reference TRBV5-8 and TRBJ2-1, reads EAGVTQSPTHLIKTRGQQATLRCSPISGHTSVYWYQQALGLGLQFLLWYDEGEERNRGNFPPRFSGRQFPNYSSELNVNALELEDSALYLCASSRDTRNEQFFGPGTRLTVL.

The chain employs TRBV18 and TRBJ2-3; D possibly corresponds to TRBD2 (5 bases). The CDR3 runs to 16 residues. CDR1 and CDR2 (germline): KGHSH, LQKENI. Trimming took 1 base from V and 1 from J, leaving 12 bases between them. CDR3 DNA sequence: TGTGCCAGCTCACCACGTAGCAACGGGGGCACAGATACGCAGTATTTT. This translates into CASSPRSNGGTDTQYF. The variable domain in full, completed from reference TRBV18 and TRBJ2-3, reads NAGVMQNPRHLVRRRGQEARLRCSPMKGHSHVYWYRQLPEEGLKFMVYLQKENIIDESGMPKERFSAEFPKEGPSILRIQQVVRGDSAAYFCASSPRSNGGTDTQYFGPGTRLTVL.

The genes are TRBV18 and TRBJ2-5, with D uncertain. The CDR3 length is 12 residues. The germline V and J ends were trimmed by 2 bases and 3 bases, with 4 bases remaining between them. Germline values: CDR1 KGHSH, CDR2 LQKENI. The CDR3 DNA reads as TGTGCCAGCTCACCATTGGAAGAGACCCAGTACTTC. It codes for CASSPLEETQYF.

The chain is built from TRBV7-9 and TRBJ1-2; tentative D call: TRBD1 (5 bases). Germline V gives CDR1 SEHNR, CDR2 FQNEAQ (reference sequence). Between the trimmed V and J ends, which lost 2 bases and 2 bases, there was a span of 6 bases. The CDR3 contains 13 residues. The CDR3 region has the DNA TGTGCCAGCAGCTTACGGGGGAACTATGGCTACACCTTC. Translation: CASSLRGNYGYTF. Full variable domain (remainder filled in from reference TRBV7-9 and TRBJ1-2): DTGVSQNPRHKITKRGQNVTFRCDPISEHNRLYWYRQTLGQGPEFLTYFQNEAQLEKSRLLSDRFSAERPKGSFSTLEIQRTEQGDSAMYLCASSLRGNYGYTFGSGTRLTVV.

V gene TRBV9 combines with J gene TRBJ2-3; TRBD2 matches 9 bases. Trimming took 0 bases from V and 0 from J; bases not matched to a gene: 11. Germline V gene lookup returns CDR1 SGDLS and CDR2 YYNGEE. This CDR3 has 19 residues. DNA for the CDR3: TGTGCCAGCAGCGTAGGAAGCGGGGGGTATTCTTCTAGCACAGATACGCAGTATTTT. Its protein product is CASSVGSGGYSSSTDTQYF.

This clone was recorded a few times. CDR3 nucleotides: TGTGCCATCAGTGAGTCGAGGGAAGAACCCTCCTACGAGCAGTACTTC. Its translation: CAISESREEPSYEQYF. This chain links TRBV10-3 with TRBJ2-7, with a weak D call TRBD2 (5 bases). The ends were cut back, 0 bases at V and 0 bases at J, with 12 bases in the middle. The CDR3 runs 16 residues. The germline gives CDR1 ENHRY, CDR2 SYGVKD.

This chain uses TRBV15 with TRBJ2-5; 7 positions agree with TRBD1. The V gene end was trimmed by 1 base and the J gene end by 3 bases; junction bases not matched to a gene: 2. Germline V gives CDR1 LNHNV, CDR2 YYDKDF (reference sequence). CDR3 size: 14 residues. This CDR3 reads CATSRAQGEETQYF. The CDR3 DNA is TGTGCCACCAGCAGAGCGCAGGGGGAAGAGACCCAGTACTTC.

This chain links TRBV10-3 with TRBJ2-1; TRBD2 might be the D (6 bases). The CDR3 consists of 15 residues. Germline loops: CDR1 ENHRY, CDR2 SYGVKD. Deletions cut 4 bases from V and 6 bases from J, with 16 bases between. The CDR3 DNA follows: TGTGCCATCAGTGCGGGACTGCTAAGGGTCAATGAGCAGTTCTTC. It specifies CAISAGLLRVNEQFF.

The chain links TRBV6-5 to TRBJ2-7, with D hard to call. CDR1 and CDR2 (germline): MNHEY, SVGAGI. The CDR3 is 13 amino acids. The ends were cut back, 7 bases at V and 0 bases at J, with 10 bases in the middle. This CDR3 is CASTGGSSYEQYF. In DNA form, the CDR3 reads TGTGCCAGCACGGGCGGCAGCTCCTACGAGCAGTACTTC.

This chain's CDR3 is CASSRSRGHKETQYF. Written as DNA, the CDR3 is TGTGCCAGCAGTCGCTCTAGAGGCCATAAAGAGACCCAGTACTTC. V gene TRBV6-5 combines with J gene TRBJ2-5; D is ambiguous. CDR3 length equals 15 residues. Germline V gives CDR1 MNHEY, CDR2 SVGAGI. Trimming stripped 5 bases from V and 3 bases from J, with 16 bases between.

The rearrangement links TRBV29-1 to TRBJ2-1, with 7 bases identical to TRBD1. The ends lost 1 base at V and 4 bases at J; junction bases unmatched: 4. Germline CDR1 SQVTM, CDR2 ANQGSEA. The CDR3 extends over 14 amino acids. The CDR3 coding sequence is TGCAGCGTTGAAGCGGGACAGACATACAATGAGCAGTTCTTC. It specifies CSVEAGQTYNEQFF.

The CDR3 loop reads CASSVGGSYSPLHF. The CDR3 region has the DNA TGTGCCAGCAGCGTCGGGGGCTCCTACTCACCCCTCCACTTT. V and J are TRBV9 and TRBJ1-6; perhaps TRBD1 as D (6 bases). Trimming took off 2 bases at V and 10 bases at J, with 13 bases between the two ends. CDR1 and CDR2 (germline): SGDLS, YYNGEE. The CDR3 loop spans 14 amino acids. Full variable domain (missing parts from reference TRBV9 and TRBJ1-6): DSGVTQTPKHLITATGQRVTLRCSPRSGDLSVYWYQQSLDQGLQFLIQYYNGEERAKGNILERFSAQQFPDLHSELNLSSLELGDSALYFCASSVGGSYSPLHFGNGTRLTVT.

The genes are TRBV5-4 and TRBJ2-2, with D perhaps TRBD2 (6 bases). The V and J ends lost 4 bases and 0 bases respectively, with 13 bases between them. Germline lookup yields CDR1 SGHNT and CDR2 YYREEE (reference sequence). CDR3 length equals 16 residues. The CDR3 nucleotides are TGTGCCAGCAGCACGGGGGATAGCACGAACACCGGGGAGCTGTTTTTT. The encoded protein is CASSTGDSTNTGELFF.

The count of this clone is one. CDR3 nucleotides: TGTGCCAGCAGTCGCACCGCTGGACTGCAAGAGACCCAGTACTTC. Amino acid sequence: CASSRTAGLQETQYF. V is TRBV6-1 and J is TRBJ2-5; a weak D match, TRBD2 (5 bases). V shed 5 bases and J shed 2 bases, with 15 bases lying between them. CDR3 length: 15 amino acids. Germline V gives CDR1 MNHNS, CDR2 SASEGT.

This chain uses TRBV7-9 with TRBJ2-7, with D hard to call. V lost 5 bases to trimming and J lost 12 bases, with 8 bases between them. CDR1 and CDR2 from the germline V gene are SEHNR and FQNEAQ (reference sequence). The length of the CDR3 is 9 residues. The CDR3 nucleotides read TGTGCCAGCAGCCCTGGCCGGTACTTC. It yields the protein CASSPGRYF.